This entry lists 22 T cell receptor beta chains sequenced from one sample in a study of T-cell reconstitution after alpha-beta-depleted transplantation in children. The TCRbeta library incorporated unique molecular identifiers. TCRdb recomputed calls from the PCR reads with MiXCR, one row per CDR3 protein. The repertoire holds 200,000 or so distinct CDR3 sequences, with about 8.4% as singletons. Sample: PBMCs, mostly from graft donor cells, taken 360 days after TCRalphabeta/CD19-depleted stem cell transplant. The receptors were sampled from a male patient between 2 and 15 years old who had a stem cell transplant for acute myeloid leukemia, so the T cells may come from the graft donor.

This clonotype was detected ten times or more. The rearrangement joins TRBV7-8 to TRBJ2-1; 7 bases agree with TRBD2. With 0 bases clipped from V and 9 bases from J, the junction kept 5 bases outside the gene matches. The V gene's germline CDR1 is SGHVS and CDR2 FQNEAQ. The CDR3 runs to 14 residues. This chain's CDR3 is CASSLAKREGEQFF. DNA of the CDR3: TGTGCCAGCAGCTTAGCGAAGAGGGAGGGTGAGCAGTTCTTC.

This clonotype was detected many times. The chain links TRBV7-2 to TRBJ2-5; D not certain. Trimming took off 5 bases at V and 1 base at J, with 11 bases between the two ends. The CDR3 covers 14 residues. The V gene's germline CDR1 is SGHTA and CDR2 FQGNSA. The CDR3 sequence: CASSPRLTQETQYF. The CDR3 DNA follows: TGTGCCAGCAGCCCTAGGTTGACCCAAGAGACCCAGTACTTC. The variable domain in full, with the rest retrieved from reference TRBV7-2 and TRBJ2-5, is GAGVSQSPSNKVTEKGKDVELRCDPISGHTALYWYRQSLGQGLEFLIYFQGNSAPDKSGLPSDRFSAERTGGSVSTLTIQRTQQEDSAVYLCASSPRLTQETQYFGPGTRLLVL.

This clonotype was observed a few times. This chain links TRBV6-1 with TRBJ2-7; 12 bases are shared with TRBD2. The CDR3 contains 14 residues. V was pared by 6 bases and J by 4 bases, with 4 bases of the junction left unmatched. CDR1 is MNHNS and CDR2 is SASEGT in the germline V gene. CDR3 in DNA: TGTGCCAGCAGGACTAGCGGGAGAGAATACGAGCAGTACTTC. It translates to CASRTSGREYEQYF.

The chain joins TRBV15 to TRBJ2-1; D is possibly TRBD1 or TRBD2 (5 bases each). The V end was cut by 0 bases, the J end by 7 bases, with 13 bases between. This CDR3 comprises 15 residues. Germline loops: CDR1 LNHNV, CDR2 YYDKDF (reference sequence). DNA for the CDR3: TGTGCCACCAGCAGAGATTTTGGGACGGGTAATGAGCAGTTCTTC. Its protein product is CATSRDFGTGNEQFF.

There are many counts of this clonotype. The V call is TRBV5-1, the J call TRBJ2-3; no clear D. Germline V gene data show CDR1 as SGHRS and CDR2 as YFSETQ. The CDR3 consists of 15 residues. V was shortened by 1 base and J by 0 bases, with 9 bases between the two germline ends. In nucleotides, the CDR3 is TGCGCCAGCAGCTTGTGGCTGGCGAGCACAGATACGCAGTATTTT. It specifies CASSLWLASTDTQYF.

The chain has TRBV28 and TRBJ1-6, with 7 positions matching TRBD1. Germline values: CDR1 MDHEN, CDR2 SYDVKM. With 3 bases clipped from V and 0 bases from J, the junction kept 11 bases outside the gene matches. CDR3 length equals 19 residues. The CDR3 coding sequence is TGTGCCAGCAGTTTGCGTCCCGGGACAGAGAGCTCCTATAATTCACCCCTCCACTTT. This encodes CASSLRPGTESSYNSPLHF.

The chain recombines TRBV29-1 with TRBJ2-7; TRBD1 aligns across 9 bases. The CDR3 has 14 amino acids. Per germline, CDR1 SQVTM and CDR2 ANQGSEA. V lost 7 bases to trimming and J lost 6 bases; unmatched junction nucleotides: 13. The CDR3 sequence: CSAWLDRGISEQYF. The CDR3 nucleotides read TGCAGCGCATGGTTGGACAGGGGCATTAGCGAGCAGTACTTC.

This clonotype was seen ten or more times. The chain is built from TRBV20-1 and TRBJ2-4, with TRBD2 as a possible D gene (6 bases). The CDR3 length is 13 residues. Germline V CDR1 and CDR2: DFQATT, SNEGSKA (reference sequence). Trimming took off 3 bases at V and 5 bases at J, with 11 bases between the two ends. CDR3: CSASPSGENIQYF. The CDR3 DNA reads TGCAGTGCTAGTCCGTCGGGGGAAAACATTCAGTACTTC.

In this sample, this clonotype turned up many times. The rearrangement uses TRBV11-2 and TRBJ1-2, with D possibly TRBD1 on 6 matching bases. This CDR3 contains 15 residues. V lost 2 bases to trimming and J lost 3 bases, with 13 bases between them. Germline CDR1 is SGHAT and CDR2 is FQNNGV. CDR3 DNA sequence: TGTGCCAGCAGCTTAACCCAGGGGACCTACTATGGCTACACCTTC. Translated: CASSLTQGTYYGYTF.

The table lists this clonotype with many counts. This chain connects TRBV18 to TRBJ1-6; D perhaps matches TRBD1 (6 bases). V shed 3 bases and J shed 5 bases, with 8 bases lying between them. CDR1 and CDR2 (germline): KGHSH, LQKENI. The CDR3 has 14 residues. This chain's CDR3 is CASSPTGHNSPLHF. CDR3 DNA sequence: TGTGCCAGCTCACCTACAGGGCATAATTCACCCCTCCACTTT.

This clonotype was seen a few times. The chain has TRBV24-1 and TRBJ2-3; no clear D. V lost 11 bases, J lost 4 bases, and 12 bases lay in between. Germline V gene data show CDR1 as KGHDR and CDR2 as SFDVKD. The CDR3 consists of 12 residues. The CDR3 DNA follows: TGTGCCATCCAGTTCGGTGCAGATACGCAGTATTTT. Translation gives CAIQFGADTQYF.

This clonotype appeared a few times. The chain has TRBV29-1 and TRBJ1-4, with D unclear. The CDR3 loop spans 11 amino acids. Between the trimmed V and J ends, which lost 4 bases and 15 bases, there was a span of 15 bases. Germline CDR1 reads SQVTM; CDR2 reads ANQGSEA. DNA of the CDR3: TGCAGCGTTGGAGTCGGCAGGATATTGTTTTTT. It is translated as CSVGVGRILFF.

In this sample, this clonotype turned up a few times. The chain joins TRBV27 to TRBJ1-1; D is unclear. Germline CDR1 is MNHEY and CDR2 is SMNVEV (reference sequence). V lost 2 bases and J 0 bases, leaving 10 bases between the germline ends. The CDR3 consists of 15 residues. CDR3 in amino acids: CASSLGQALNTEAFF. In nucleotides, the CDR3 is TGTGCCAGCAGTTTAGGTCAGGCGCTGAACACTGAAGCTTTCTTT.

As regards this clonotype: One end of the junction does not line up with germline, which may come from a read error. This chain connects TRBV7-7 to TRBJ2-5; possible D gene TRBD2, 5 bases. The CDR3 is 13 residues long. CDR1 is SSHAT and CDR2 is FNYEAQ in the germline V gene (reference sequence). CDR3 nucleotides: TGTGCTAGCAGCACGGACTGGGGAGAGACCCAGTACTTC. Protein sequence: CASSTDWGETQYF.

The chain recombines TRBV30 with TRBJ2-7; the D gene is possibly TRBD2 (5 bases). V shed 2 bases and J shed 2 bases, with 13 bases lying between them. Germline CDR1 is GTSNPN and CDR2 is SVGIG (reference sequence). The CDR3 sequence is 14 residues long. DNA of the CDR3: TGTGCCTGGAGTAGGAAGAGGGTTCCCTACGAGCAGTACTTC. Protein: CAWSRKRVPYEQYF.

The rearrangement uses TRBV7-9 and TRBJ2-1, with D possibly being TRBD2 (6 bases). Trimming removed 5 bases from V and 3 bases from J, with 17 bases in between. The CDR3 extends over 16 amino acids. In germline, CDR1 is SEHNR, CDR2 FQNEAQ (reference sequence). CDR3 loop: CASSPQSPGSYNEQFF. The CDR3, as DNA: TGTGCCAGCAGCCCCCAGAGCCCCGGGAGCTACAATGAGCAGTTCTTC.

The chain links TRBV20-1 to TRBJ2-5; a possible D gene is TRBD2 (5 bases). Germline V gene lookup returns CDR1 DFQATT and CDR2 SNEGSKA (reference sequence). The CDR3 is 15 amino acids. The germline V and J ends were trimmed by 5 bases and 6 bases, with 22 bases remaining between them. The CDR3 coding sequence is TGCAGTGCTCCCCCCGGGGATAGTGTGCTAAAGACCCAGTACTTC. It is translated as CSAPPGDSVLKTQYF.

This clonotype was detected only a few times. This chain links TRBV2 with TRBJ2-2, with no clear D. Germline CDR1 reads SNHLY; CDR2 reads FYNNEI. This CDR3 is built from 15 residues. V was trimmed by 5 bases and J by 2 bases, leaving 12 bases between them. CDR3 region: CASSLLRANTGELFF. The CDR3 bases are TGTGCCAGCAGTTTACTACGGGCCAACACCGGGGAGCTGTTTTTT.

The rearrangement uses TRBV20-1 and TRBJ1-4; 7 bases agree with TRBD1. CDR1 DFQATT and CDR2 SNEGSKA come from the germline V gene (reference sequence). This CDR3 has 12 amino acids. CDR3 protein: CSEDRRGEKLFF. As DNA, the CDR3 is TGCAGCGAGGACAGGAGGGGTGAAAAACTGTTTTTT.

A few counts support this clonotype. The chain links TRBV7-9 to TRBJ2-7, with D perhaps TRBD1 or TRBD2 (5 bases each). The germline V gene encodes CDR1 SEHNR and CDR2 FQNEAQ (reference sequence). This CDR3 contains 14 residues. V gave up 8 bases and J gave up 2 bases, with 16 bases separating them. CDR3 amino acids: CASGGGPVAYEQYF. As DNA, the CDR3 is TGTGCCAGCGGTGGGGGTCCCGTAGCCTACGAGCAGTACTTC.

The CDR3 protein is CSATVRTSNYGYTF. The CDR3 nucleotides are TGCAGTGCTACCGTCAGGACTTCTAACTATGGCTACACCTTC. The rearrangement links TRBV20-1 to TRBJ1-2, with no clear D. Trimming stripped 4 bases from V and 0 bases from J, with 12 bases between. Germline V CDR1 and CDR2: DFQATT, SNEGSKA (reference sequence). The CDR3 runs 14 residues.

This clonotype has at least ten counts. This sequence joins TRBV13 and TRBJ2-5; D gene unclear. V lost 5 bases to trimming and J lost 1 base, with 11 bases between them. CDR1 and CDR2 from the germline V gene are PRHDT and FYEKMQ (reference sequence). This CDR3 spans 14 amino acids. The CDR3 sequence is CASSPLTVQETQYF. DNA for the CDR3: TGTGCCAGCAGCCCCCTGACGGTCCAAGAGACCCAGTACTTC.